This is a list of T cell receptor beta chains from one sample in a study of blood T cell repertoires in COVID-19. Profiled with immunoSEQ multiplex PCR; TCRdb holds only in-frame clones, not every one. The profile shows some 110,000 clones, roughly 85% of them singletons. Specimen: peripheral blood. The receptors were sampled from a woman older than 75 with acute or convalescent COVID-19. Each CDR3 is given with its conserved first and last residue. D genes are given only for firm matches. Some rows have no size entry. The others give once, few or many, or a class for an expanded clone.

J gene: TRBJ2-2; D gene: TRBD2; clone size: -; V gene: TRBV5-1; CDR3 protein: CASSLVVSSGTGELFF; CDR3 DNA: TGCGCCAGCAGCTTGGTGGTCTCTAGCGGGACCGGGGAGCTGTTTTTT
J gene: TRBJ2-5; D gene: -; clone size: -; V gene: TRBV7-6; CDR3 protein: CASSSQGPRLETQYF; CDR3 DNA: TGTGCCAGCAGCTCACAGGGACCACGCTTAGAGACCCAGTACTTC
J gene: TRBJ1-4; D gene: TRBD1; clone size: -; V gene: TRBV2; CDR3 protein: CASRTDGGGNEKLFF; CDR3 DNA: TGTGCCAGCAGGACTGACGGAGGGGGCAATGAAAAACTGTTTTTT
J gene: TRBJ1-4; D gene: TRBD1; clone size: -; V gene: TRBV28; CDR3 protein: CASSSTGRREKLFF; CDR3 DNA: TGTGCCAGCAGCTCGACAGGGAGGCGTGAAAAACTGTTTTTT
J gene: TRBJ2-1; D gene: -; clone size: -; V gene: TRBV18; CDR3 protein: CASSPSGRGVFGDNEQFF; CDR3 DNA: TGTGCCAGCTCACCCTCCGGCAGGGGAGTTTTCGGGGACAATGAGCAGTTCTTC
J gene: TRBJ1-2; D gene: -; clone size: few; V gene: TRBV4-3; CDR3 protein: CASSQDGDGRFYGYTF; CDR3 DNA: TGCGCCAGCAGCCAAGATGGGGACGGGAGATTCTATGGCTACACCTTC
J gene: TRBJ2-2; D gene: -; clone size: once; V gene: TRBV18; CDR3 protein: CASSPFPGNTGELFF; CDR3 DNA: TGTGCCAGCTCACCATTTCCGGGAAACACCGGGGAGCTGTTTTTT
J gene: TRBJ2-5; D gene: -; clone size: -; V gene: TRBV3-1/TRBV3-2; CDR3 protein: CASSLGATEETQYF; CDR3 DNA: TGTGCCAGCAGCCTGGGAGCTACCGAAGAGACCCAGTACTTC
J gene: TRBJ1-5; D gene: TRBD1; clone size: -; V gene: TRBV7-8; CDR3 protein: CASSPDRQGADQPQHF; CDR3 DNA: TGTGCCAGCAGCCCCGATCGACAGGGGGCAGATCAGCCCCAGCATTTT
J gene: TRBJ1-4; D gene: TRBD1; clone size: -; V gene: TRBV12-5; CDR3 protein: CASGLGQGSEKLFF; CDR3 DNA: TGTGCTAGTGGTTTGGGACAGGGAAGCGAAAAACTGTTTTTT
J gene: TRBJ2-4; D gene: TRBD1; clone size: -; V gene: TRBV18; CDR3 protein: CASSPPLGTGAKNIQYF; CDR3 DNA: TGTGCCAGCTCACCACCTCTAGGGACAGGAGCCAAAAACATTCAGTACTTC
J gene: TRBJ2-5; D gene: TRBD2; clone size: -; V gene: TRBV25-1; CDR3 protein: CASRGAGVGTQYF; CDR3 DNA: TGTGCCAGCAGAGGCGCGGGAGTGGGGACCCAGTACTTC
J gene: TRBJ2-3; D gene: -; clone size: few; V gene: TRBV28; CDR3 protein: CASSDPAGGTDTQYF; CDR3 DNA: TGTGCCAGCAGTGATCCGGCAGGGGGCACAGATACGCAGTATTTT
J gene: TRBJ2-3; D gene: -; clone size: -; V gene: TRBV5-1; CDR3 protein: CASSFWGRDTQYF; CDR3 DNA: TGCGCCAGCAGCTTTTGGGGGCGAGATACGCAGTATTTT
J gene: TRBJ1-2; D gene: TRBD1; clone size: -; V gene: TRBV29-1; CDR3 protein: CSVASGTGLYGYTF; CDR3 DNA: TGCAGCGTTGCCTCCGGGACAGGACTGTATGGCTACACCTTC
J gene: TRBJ2-3; D gene: TRBD2; clone size: -; V gene: TRBV7-2; CDR3 protein: CASSLDGLAADTQYF; CDR3 DNA: TGTGCCAGCAGCTTAGATGGACTAGCGGCAGATACGCAGTATTTT
J gene: TRBJ1-2; D gene: TRBD1; clone size: -; V gene: TRBV27; CDR3 protein: CASSFGQGVNYGYTF; CDR3 DNA: TGTGCCAGCAGTTTCGGACAGGGGGTTAACTATGGCTACACCTTC